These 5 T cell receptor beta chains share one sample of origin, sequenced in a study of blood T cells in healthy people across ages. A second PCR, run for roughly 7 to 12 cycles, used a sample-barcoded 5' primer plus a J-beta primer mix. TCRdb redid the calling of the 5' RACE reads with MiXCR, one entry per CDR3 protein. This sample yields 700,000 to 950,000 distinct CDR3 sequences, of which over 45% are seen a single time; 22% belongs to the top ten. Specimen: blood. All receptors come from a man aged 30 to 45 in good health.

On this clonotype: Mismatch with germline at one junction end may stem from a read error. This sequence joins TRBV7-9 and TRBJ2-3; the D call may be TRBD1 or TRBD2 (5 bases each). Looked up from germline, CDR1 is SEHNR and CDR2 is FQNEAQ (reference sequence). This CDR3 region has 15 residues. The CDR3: CSGAATADSTDTQYF. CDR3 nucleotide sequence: TGCTCCGGGGCGGCTACTGCGGATAGCACAGATACGCAGTATTTT. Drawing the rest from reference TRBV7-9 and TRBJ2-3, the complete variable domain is DTGVSQNPRHKITKRGQNVTFRCDPISEHNRLYWYRQTLGQGPEFLTYFQNEAQLEKSRLLSDRFSAERPKGSFSTLEIQRTEQGDSAMYLCSGAATADSTDTQYFGPGTRLTVL.

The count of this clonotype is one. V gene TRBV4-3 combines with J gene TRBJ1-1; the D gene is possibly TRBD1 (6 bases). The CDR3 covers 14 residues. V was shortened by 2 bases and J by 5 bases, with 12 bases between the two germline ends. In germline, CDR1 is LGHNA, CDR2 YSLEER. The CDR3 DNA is TGCGCCAGCAGCCAAATTACAGGGATGACTGAAGCTTTCTTT. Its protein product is CASSQITGMTEAFF.

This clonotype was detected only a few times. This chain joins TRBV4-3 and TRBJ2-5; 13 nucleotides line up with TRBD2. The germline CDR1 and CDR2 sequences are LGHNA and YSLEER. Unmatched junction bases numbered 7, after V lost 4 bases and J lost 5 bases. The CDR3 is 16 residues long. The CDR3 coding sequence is TGCGCCAGCAGCCCCCGGACTAGCGGGAGTCAGGAGACCCAGTACTTC. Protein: CASSPRTSGSQETQYF.

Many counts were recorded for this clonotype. The DNA for the CDR3 is TGCGCCAGCAGCCAAGATGTGGGCGACGGCTACACCTTC. This codes for CASSQDVGDGYTF. The J gene is TRBJ1-2, the V gene TRBV4-3; D ambiguous. The CDR3 runs to 13 residues. Germline V gene lookup returns CDR1 LGHNA and CDR2 YSLEER. V was pared by 0 bases and J by 8 bases, with 10 bases between.

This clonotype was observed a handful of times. The CDR3 protein is CSGGGGGRDYGYTF. The CDR3, as DNA: TGCAGCGGAGGGGGGGGAGGCAGAGACTATGGCTACACCTTC. The rearrangement links TRBV29-1 to TRBJ1-2; a possible D gene is TRBD1 (6 bases). Trimming took off 7 bases at V and 3 bases at J, with 18 bases between the two ends. The CDR3 runs to 14 residues. Germline CDR1 and CDR2: SQVTM and ANQGSEA.